The 15 T cell receptor beta chains below come from one sample, sequenced in a study of blood T cells in healthy people across ages. Primers used in a second PCR of about 7 to 12 cycles were a sample-barcoded 5' primer and a J-beta primer mix. In TCRdb, the 5' RACE reads were re-called with MiXCR into one record per CDR3 protein. Here the sample spans about 780,000 distinct CDR3 sequences, 46% being singletons. Sequencing was done on a sample of blood. Receptor source: a man older than 75 in good health.

This clonotype showed up many times. This chain links TRBV29-1 with TRBJ2-7; D unresolved. CDR3 length: 11 residues. Germline V CDR1 and CDR2: SQVTM, ANQGSEA. V lost 1 base, J lost 4 bases, and 5 bases lay in between. For the CDR3, the DNA is TGCAGCGTTGAAGGAGCTTACGAGCAGTACTTC. Translating gives CSVEGAYEQYF.

Remarks on this clonotype: An end of the junction does not agree with germline; a read error may underlie this. The chain carries TRBV7-9 and TRBJ2-1, with D possibly TRBD2 on 6 matching bases. Germline V gene sequence: CDR1 SEHNR, CDR2 FQNEAQ (reference sequence). The CDR3 covers 17 residues. The CDR3 sequence: CASNLVGWRGLNNEQFF. For the CDR3, the DNA is TGTGCCAGCAACTTAGTCGGTTGGCGGGGTCTAAACAATGAGCAGTTCTTC. Drawing the rest from reference TRBV7-9 and TRBJ2-1, the complete variable domain is DTGVSQNPRHKITKRGQNVTFRCDPISEHNRLYWYRQTLGQGPEFLTYFQNEAQLEKSRLLSDRFSAERPKGSFSTLEIQRTEQGDSAMYLCASNLVGWRGLNNEQFFGPGTRLTVL.

The chain joins TRBV24-1 to TRBJ2-7; D is unclear. CDR3 length equals 15 residues. CDR1 is KGHDR and CDR2 is SFDVKD in the germline V gene. V was pared by 1 base and J by 2 bases, with 11 bases between. CDR3 bases: TGTGCCACCAGTGATTTCGGGCGGATAACCTACGAGCAGTACTTC. Translated: CATSDFGRITYEQYF.

The V gene is TRBV5-5, the J gene TRBJ2-7, with TRBD2 as a possible D gene (5 bases). Germline V lookup: CDR1 SGHKS, CDR2 YYEKEE (reference sequence). Between the trimmed V and J ends, which lost 3 bases and 1 base, there was a span of 11 bases. This CDR3 has 14 residues. The CDR3 is CASSWELGSYEQYF. CDR3 in DNA: TGTGCCAGCAGCTGGGAGCTAGGGTCCTACGAGCAGTACTTC.

The chain combines TRBV5-1 with TRBJ2-7; the match to TRBD1 covers 8 bases. Matching the DNA end better, TRBJ2-4 makes the J call doubtful. The CDR3 is 16 amino acids. CDR1 is SGHRS and CDR2 is YFSETQ in the germline V gene. The CDR3: CASSFDRGPSENIQYF. CDR3 nucleotides: TGCGCCAGCAGCTTCGACAGGGGTCCCTCCGAAAACATTCAGTACTTC.

V and J are TRBV27 and TRBJ2-7; D is uncertain. CDR1 and CDR2 (germline): MNHEY, SMNVEV (reference sequence). The V end was cut by 6 bases, the J end by 3 bases, with 12 bases between. This CDR3 region has 13 residues. CDR3 protein: CASSPSQYYEQYF. As DNA, the CDR3 is TGTGCCAGCAGCCCATCACAATACTACGAGCAGTACTTC.

V usage is TRBV6-6 and J usage is TRBJ1-6; no clear D gene. This CDR3 contains 14 residues. Trimming removed 7 bases at V and 5 bases at J, with 12 bases between. Germline V gene sequence: CDR1 MNHNY, CDR2 SVGAGI (reference sequence). CDR3 loop: CASNGRTDNSPLHF. The CDR3 DNA reads as TGTGCCAGCAATGGGAGAACTGATAATTCACCCCTCCACTTT.

The rearrangement uses TRBV28 and TRBJ1-5; no reliable D call. Germline V gene data show CDR1 as MDHEN and CDR2 as SYDVKM. Trimming removed 6 bases at V and 9 bases at J, with 18 bases between. The CDR3 spans 14 residues. The CDR3 loop reads CASSQPAADGPQHF. The CDR3 DNA reads as TGTGCCAGCAGCCAACCGGCGGCGGACGGGCCCCAGCATTTT.

The chain uses TRBV7-9 and TRBJ2-1, with 8 bases lining up with TRBD2. The length of the CDR3 is 17 residues. V gave up 3 bases and J gave up 4 bases; unmatched junction bases: 11. Germline CDR1 is SEHNR and CDR2 is FQNEAQ (reference sequence). The CDR3 reads CASSFRSVAGPYNEQFF. The CDR3 nucleotides are TGTGCCAGCAGCTTTCGATCCGTAGCGGGACCATACAATGAGCAGTTCTTC.

The V and J genes are TRBV21-1 and TRBJ2-5; the table's D call, TRBD2, was not checked against the DNA. TRBV21-1 is listed as a pseudogene. The CDR3 length is 14 residues. CDR3 nucleotide sequence: TGTGTCAGCAGCAAATGGCCCAGAGAATTAGAGCAGTACTTC. Amino acids: CVSSKWPRELEQYF.

This clonotype has a handful of counts. A much larger clonotype is one base distant, so this may be a read error. The chain employs TRBV9 and TRBJ2-7; the D is unclear. CDR1 and CDR2 (germline): SGDLS, YYNGEE. This CDR3 contains 12 residues. Trimming left V 0 bases short and J 7 bases short, with 8 bases between. CDR3 in amino acids: CASSVEAGEQYF. The CDR3 DNA follows: TGTGCCAGCAGCGTAGAGGCAGGAGAGCAGTACTTC.

This clonotype was counted a few times. This sequence joins TRBV12-3 or TRBV12-4 and TRBJ2-7, with D perhaps being TRBD1 or TRBD2 (5 bases each). V shed 5 bases and J shed 0 bases, with 8 bases lying between them. The CDR3 is 13 amino acids. CDR3 bases: TGTGCCAGCAGTGGGGACCGCTCCTACGAGCAGTACTTC. This encodes CASSGDRSYEQYF.

The chain joins TRBV10-3 to TRBJ2-1; 11 bases are shared with TRBD1. The CDR3 sequence is 18 residues long. Germline V CDR1 and CDR2: ENHRY, SYGVKD. The ends lost 2 bases at V and 6 bases at J; junction bases unmatched: 12. CDR3 bases: TGTGCCATCAGTGAGCTGGGACGGACAGGGGGCGCGGTCAATGAGCAGTTCTTC. Translation gives CAISELGRTGGAVNEQFF.

This chain links TRBV6-5 with TRBJ2-1, with 12 bases fitting TRBD2. Germline CDR1 is MNHEY and CDR2 is SVGAGI. This CDR3 contains 15 residues. V dropped 6 bases and J dropped 10; count of bases not matched to a gene: 10. The CDR3 spells CASSQTSGRRSEQFF. CDR3 DNA sequence: TGTGCCAGCAGCCAGACTAGCGGGAGACGGAGCGAGCAGTTCTTC.

CDR3 protein: CASSIGTSGREETQYF. The CDR3 nucleotides read TGTGCCAGCAGCATCGGGACTAGCGGGAGGGAAGAGACCCAGTACTTC. The V call is TRBV7-2, the J call TRBJ2-5; TRBD2 matches at 16 bases. The CDR3 extends over 16 amino acids. Germline CDR1 is SGHTA and CDR2 is FQGNSA. With V trimmed by 5 bases and J by 3 bases, 3 bases remained unmatched. Together with reference TRBV7-2 and TRBJ2-5, the CDR3 gives the full variable domain: GAGVSQSPSNKVTEKGKDVELRCDPISGHTALYWYRQSLGQGLEFLIYFQGNSAPDKSGLPSDRFSAERTGGSVSTLTIQRTQQEDSAVYLCASSIGTSGREETQYFGPGTRLLVL.